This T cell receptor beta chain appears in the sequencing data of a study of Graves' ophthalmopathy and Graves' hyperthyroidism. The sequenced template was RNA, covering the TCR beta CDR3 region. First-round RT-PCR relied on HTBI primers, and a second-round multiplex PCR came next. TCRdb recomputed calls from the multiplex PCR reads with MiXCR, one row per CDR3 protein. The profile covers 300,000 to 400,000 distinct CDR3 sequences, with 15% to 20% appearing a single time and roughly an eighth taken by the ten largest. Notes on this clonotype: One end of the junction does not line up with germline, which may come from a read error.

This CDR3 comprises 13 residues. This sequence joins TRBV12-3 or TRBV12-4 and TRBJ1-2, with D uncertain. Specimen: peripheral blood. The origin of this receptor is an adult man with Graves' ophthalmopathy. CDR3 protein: CASSSGRSYGYNF. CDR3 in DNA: TGTGCCAGCAGTTCCGGCAGGAGCTATGGCTACAACTTC.